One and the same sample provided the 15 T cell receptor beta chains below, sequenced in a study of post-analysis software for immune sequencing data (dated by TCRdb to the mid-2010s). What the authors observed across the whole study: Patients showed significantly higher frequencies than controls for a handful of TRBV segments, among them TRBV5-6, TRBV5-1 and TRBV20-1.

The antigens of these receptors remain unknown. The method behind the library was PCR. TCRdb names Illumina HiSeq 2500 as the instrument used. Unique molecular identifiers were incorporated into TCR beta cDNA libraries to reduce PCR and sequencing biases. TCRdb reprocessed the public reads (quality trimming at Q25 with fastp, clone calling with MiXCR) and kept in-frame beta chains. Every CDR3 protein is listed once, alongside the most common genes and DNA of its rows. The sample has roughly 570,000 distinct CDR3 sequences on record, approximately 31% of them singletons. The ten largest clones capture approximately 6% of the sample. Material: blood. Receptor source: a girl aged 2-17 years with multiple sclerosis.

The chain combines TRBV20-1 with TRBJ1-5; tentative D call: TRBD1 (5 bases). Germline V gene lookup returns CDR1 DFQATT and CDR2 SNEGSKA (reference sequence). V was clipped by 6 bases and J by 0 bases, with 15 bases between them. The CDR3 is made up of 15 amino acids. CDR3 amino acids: CSAPILGGSNQPQHF. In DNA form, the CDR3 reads TGCAGTGCCCCTATACTGGGGGGTAGCAATCAGCCCCAGCATTTT.

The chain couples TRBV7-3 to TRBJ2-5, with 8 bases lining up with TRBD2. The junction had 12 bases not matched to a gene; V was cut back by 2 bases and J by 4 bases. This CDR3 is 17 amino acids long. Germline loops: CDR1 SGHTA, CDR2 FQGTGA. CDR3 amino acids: CASSLAGGAFSRETQYF. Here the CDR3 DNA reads TGTGCCAGCAGCTTAGCCGGGGGGGCCTTTTCGCGAGAGACCCAGTACTTC.

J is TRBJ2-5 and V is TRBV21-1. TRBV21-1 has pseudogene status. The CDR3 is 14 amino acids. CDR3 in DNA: TGTGCCAGCAGCAAACGGGGAACACAAGAGACCCAGTACTTC. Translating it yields CASSKRGTQETQYF.

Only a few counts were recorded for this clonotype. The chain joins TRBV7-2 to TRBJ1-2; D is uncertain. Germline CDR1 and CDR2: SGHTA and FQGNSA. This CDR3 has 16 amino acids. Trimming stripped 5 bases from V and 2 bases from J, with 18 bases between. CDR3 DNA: TGTGCCAGCAGCCCCCGGGCTGCAGGCCCGAACTATGGCTACACCTTC. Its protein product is CASSPRAAGPNYGYTF. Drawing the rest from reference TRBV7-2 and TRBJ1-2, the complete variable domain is GAGVSQSPSNKVTEKGKDVELRCDPISGHTALYWYRQSLGQGLEFLIYFQGNSAPDKSGLPSDRFSAERTGGSVSTLTIQRTQQEDSAVYLCASSPRAAGPNYGYTFGSGTRLTVV.

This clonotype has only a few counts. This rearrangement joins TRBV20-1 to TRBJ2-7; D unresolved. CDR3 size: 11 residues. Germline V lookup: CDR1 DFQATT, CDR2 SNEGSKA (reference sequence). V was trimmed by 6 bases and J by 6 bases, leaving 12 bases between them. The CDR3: CSAPRDGEQYF. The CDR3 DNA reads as TGCAGTGCACCTAGAGACGGCGAGCAGTACTTC.

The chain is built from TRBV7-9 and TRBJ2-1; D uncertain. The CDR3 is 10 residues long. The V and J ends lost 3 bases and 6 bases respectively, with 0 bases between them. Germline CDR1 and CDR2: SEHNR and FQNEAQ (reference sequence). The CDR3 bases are TGTGCCAGCAGCTTCAATGAGCAGTTCTTC. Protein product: CASSFNEQFF.

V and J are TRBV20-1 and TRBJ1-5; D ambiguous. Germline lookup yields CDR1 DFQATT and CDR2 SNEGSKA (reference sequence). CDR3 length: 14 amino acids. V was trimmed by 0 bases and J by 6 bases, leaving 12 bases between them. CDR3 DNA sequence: TGCAGTGCTAGAGATCTCGAGACAATTCAGCCCCAGCATTTT. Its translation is CSARDLETIQPQHF.

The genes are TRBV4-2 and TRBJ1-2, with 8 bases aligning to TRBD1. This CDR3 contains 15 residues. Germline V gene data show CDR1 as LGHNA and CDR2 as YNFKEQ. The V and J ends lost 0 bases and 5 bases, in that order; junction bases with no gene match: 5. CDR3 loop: CASSQDGQGKYGYTF. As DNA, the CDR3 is TGTGCCAGCAGCCAAGATGGACAGGGCAAATATGGCTACACCTTC.

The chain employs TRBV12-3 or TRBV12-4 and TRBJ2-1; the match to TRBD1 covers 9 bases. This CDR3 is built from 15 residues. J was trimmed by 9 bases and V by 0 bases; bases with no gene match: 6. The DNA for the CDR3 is TGTGCCAGCAGTTTAGCGACAGGGGGGGGTTTTGAGCAGTTCTTC. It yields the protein CASSLATGGGFEQFF.

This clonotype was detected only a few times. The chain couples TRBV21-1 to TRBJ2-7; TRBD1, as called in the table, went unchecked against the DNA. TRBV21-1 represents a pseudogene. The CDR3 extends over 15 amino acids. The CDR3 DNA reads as TGTGCCAGCAGCAAAGACGGGACAGGCCTACGGGAGCAGTACTTC. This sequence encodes CASSKDGTGLREQYF.

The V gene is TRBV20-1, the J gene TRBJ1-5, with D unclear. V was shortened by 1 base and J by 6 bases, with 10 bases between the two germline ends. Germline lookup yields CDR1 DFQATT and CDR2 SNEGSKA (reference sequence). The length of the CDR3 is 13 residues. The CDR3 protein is CSARATEIQPQHF. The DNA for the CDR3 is TGCAGTGCTAGAGCCACGGAAATTCAGCCCCAGCATTTT.

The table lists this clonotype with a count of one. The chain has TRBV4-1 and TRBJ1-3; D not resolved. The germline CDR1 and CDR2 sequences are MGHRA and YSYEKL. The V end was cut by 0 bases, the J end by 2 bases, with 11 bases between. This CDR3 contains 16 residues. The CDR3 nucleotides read TGCGCCAGCAGCCAAGACGACGGAACGGCTGGAAACACCATATATTTT. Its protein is CASSQDDGTAGNTIYF.

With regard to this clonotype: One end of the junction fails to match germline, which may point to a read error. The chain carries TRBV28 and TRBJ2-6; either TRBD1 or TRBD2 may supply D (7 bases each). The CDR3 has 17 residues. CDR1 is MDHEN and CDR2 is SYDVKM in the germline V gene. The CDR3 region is CASSRPGGGSGASVLTF. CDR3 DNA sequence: TGTGCCAGCAGCCGCCCAGGGGGGGGCTCTGGGGCCAGCGTCCTGACTTTC. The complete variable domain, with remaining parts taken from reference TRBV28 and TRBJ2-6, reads DVKVTQSSRYLVKRTGEKVFLECVQDMDHENMFWYRQDPGLGLRLIYFSYDVKMKEKGDIPEGYSVSREKKERFSLILESASTNQTSMYLCASSRPGGGSGASVLTFGAGSRLTVL.

The DNA for the CDR3 is TGCAGCGTTGGCCTAGCGGTCTACGAGCAGTACTTC. Translating gives CSVGLAVYEQYF. This chain uses TRBV29-1 with TRBJ2-7, with TRBD2 identical over 7 bases. CDR1 is SQVTM, CDR2 ANQGSEA, per germline. The CDR3 is 12 amino acids. V was pared by 4 bases and J by 3 bases, with 3 bases of the junction left unmatched.

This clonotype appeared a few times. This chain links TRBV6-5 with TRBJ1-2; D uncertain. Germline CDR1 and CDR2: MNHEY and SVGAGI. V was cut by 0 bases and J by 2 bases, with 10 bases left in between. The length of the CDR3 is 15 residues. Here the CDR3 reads CASSYSRALNYGYTF. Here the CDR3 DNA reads TGTGCCAGCAGTTACTCCCGGGCCTTAAACTATGGCTACACCTTC.